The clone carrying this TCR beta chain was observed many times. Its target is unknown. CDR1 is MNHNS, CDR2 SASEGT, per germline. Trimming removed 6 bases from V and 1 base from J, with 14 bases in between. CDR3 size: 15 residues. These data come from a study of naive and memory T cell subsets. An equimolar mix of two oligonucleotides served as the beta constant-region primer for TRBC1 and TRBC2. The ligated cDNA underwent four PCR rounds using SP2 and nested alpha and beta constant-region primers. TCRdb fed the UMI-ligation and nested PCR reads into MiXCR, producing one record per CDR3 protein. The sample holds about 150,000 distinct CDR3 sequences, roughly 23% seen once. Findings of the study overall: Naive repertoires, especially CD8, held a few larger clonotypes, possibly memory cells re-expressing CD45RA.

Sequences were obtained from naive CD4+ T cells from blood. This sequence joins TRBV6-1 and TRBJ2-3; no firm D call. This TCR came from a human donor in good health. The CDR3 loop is CASSRPVLGTDTQYF. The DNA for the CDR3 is TGTGCCAGCAGCAGACCCGTTCTGGGCACAGATACGCAGTATTTT.